The TCR beta chain under discussion was sequenced for a study of cytomegalovirus exposure and HLA in healthy donors. Whole-study results and caveats: V- and J-gene trimming in TCR beta was tied to a missense DCLRE1C variant by an analysis performed later. A later analysis reportedly found that, within productive TCRs, an Asian-associated ancestry cluster had fewer N-insertions than the mean observed across the roughly 730 donors. Indistinguishability led to the exclusion of some V segments, TRBV6-2 and TRBV6-3 included.

About this clone itself: Its antigen is not identified.

Germline V CDR1 and CDR2: SGDLS, YYNGEE. Losses at the gene ends were 3 bases for V and 5 bases for J; bases not matched to a gene: 10. CDR3 length: 15 residues. The study ran its PCR with 60 Vbeta and 13 Jbeta primers. Here immunoSEQ multiplex PCR was the method, and the copy in TCRdb shows in-frame clones only, minus some. This table has roughly 200,000 clones, roughly 12% appearing once. The sequenced sample was PBMCs. This clonotype was sampled from a man aged 50-59 years in good health and CMV-seropositive. The V and J genes are TRBV9 and TRBJ1-1, with 7 bases that match TRBD1. The CDR3 protein is CASSEERGGATEAFF. The CDR3, as DNA: TGTGCCAGCAGCGAAGAACGAGGGGGCGCGACTGAAGCTTTCTTT.